The TCR beta chain described here comes from a study of T cells in Graves' hyperthyroidism and ophthalmopathy. Overall study findings and caveats: The model identified upcoming ophthalmopathy a median approximately six months ahead of onset. Ophthalmopathy stood apart from stable hyperthyroidism in a 13 V-J model.

The hyperthyroidism patients had all been newly diagnosed, and their disease duration was under 2 months. Their ages ranged from 18 to 65 years. For the diagnoses, clinical symptoms, serum thyroxine and TRAb, thyroid ultrasound and orbital computed tomography were used. This clonotype was recorded at least ten times. The antigen is not known. Looked up from germline, CDR1 is SGHRS and CDR2 is YFSETQ. Trimming removed 4 bases at V and 0 bases at J, with 11 bases between. The CDR3 loop spans 14 amino acids. RNA transcripts were the template for amplifying TCR beta CDR3 regions. An initial round of RT-PCR targeting the TCR CDR3 relied on the HTBI primer set. TCRdb passed the multiplex PCR reads through MiXCR, listing each CDR3 protein once. The sample holds fewer than 500,000 distinct CDR3 sequences, approximately 13% seen once.

The receptor comes from a man between 25 and 39 years old with Graves' hyperthyroidism that later progressed to Graves' ophthalmopathy. Input material: blood. This chain connects TRBV5-1 to TRBJ2-7, with D perhaps TRBD1 (5 bases). DNA for the CDR3: TGCGCCAGCAGCCCCAGACAGACCTCCTACGAGCAGTACTTC. This encodes CASSPRQTSYEQYF.